This T cell receptor (beta chain) was identified during a study of identical twins. Study conclusions and caveats: The models gave estimates that fell short of the out-of-frame TCR alpha sharing seen in monozygotic twins. Excess low generation probability was seen in twin-shared out-of-frame alpha sequences.

Points on this clonotype: The antigen remains unidentified.

A universal primer site was incorporated via template switching, and the cDNA contained unique molecular identifiers. TCRdb reanalysed the 5' RACE reads using MiXCR and keeps one entry per CDR3 protein. Among fewer than 500,000 distinct CDR3 sequences listed, roughly a quarter were seen once. These sequences were also reported in another study, on T cells expressing NK-cell markers. That source adds: Among the eight sequenced donors, seven tested HCMV-seropositive and one tested seronegative.

The TCR originated in a woman aged 18-30 years in good health. The sample was CD4+ T cells sorted from blood.

The CDR3 reads CAISERAGTYNEQFF. CDR3 sequence (DNA): TGTGCCATCAGTGAAAGGGCGGGAACCTACAATGAGCAGTTCTTC. This rearrangement joins TRBV10-3 to TRBJ2-1; maybe TRBD2 (6 bases). The CDR3 consists of 15 residues. With 3 bases removed from V and 2 bases from J, the gap between germline ends came to 11 bases. Per the germline V gene, CDR1 is ENHRY and CDR2 is SYGVKD.